The text below deals with one T cell receptor beta chain. This clone may be a read error of a much larger clone one base away. The source of the sample is a study of blood T cells in healthy people across ages. Together with a sample-barcoded 5' primer, a J-beta primer mix was included in a second PCR lasting about 6 to 11 cycles. From each sample, at least 2.5 million paired-end reads containing CDR3 were obtained. Via MiXCR, TCRdb re-called the 5' RACE reads, giving one row per CDR3 protein. Of approximately 960,000 distinct CDR3 sequences in the sample, almost 30% were seen once. Staff drew roughly 10 milliliters of peripheral blood from each donor. The CDR3 covers 13 residues. The germline V gene encodes CDR1 MNHEY and CDR2 SMNVEV (reference sequence). The ends were cut back, 6 bases at V and 9 bases at J, with 17 bases in the middle. These data also formed part of another study, on T cells of mothers and their children.

This TCR derives from a woman aged 40 to 55 in good health. Sequencing was performed on blood. V is TRBV27 and J is TRBJ1-2; D not resolved. CDR3 DNA sequence: TGTGCCAGCAGGCCGGACGGAGTGGATCGCTACACCTTC. This codes for CASRPDGVDRYTF.